This T cell receptor beta chain was found in a study of TET2 disruption in CD19-targeted CAR T cells. Profiling relied on immunoSEQ multiplex PCR, and the TCRdb table lists in-frame clones only, not all of them. This table lists about 25,000 clones. In regard to this clone: Its antigen is still unknown. The read ends 3 residues before the CDR3 terminus; that terminus is restored from the germline J gene.

Documented treatment: autologous CTL019 cells: CD19 CAR with 4-1BB and CD3 zeta domains. The CD19 CAR carried TCR zeta and 4-1BB signaling domains. Leukapheresis of peripheral blood supplied the T cells used to manufacture CTL019. Unmatched junction bases numbered 10, after V lost 5 bases and J lost 5 bases. CDR1 and CDR2 from the germline V gene are MNHEY and SMNVEV (reference sequence). This CDR3 has 17 residues. This sequence originates from a man aged 70 or older with chronic lymphocytic leukemia. The sequences come from CD8- CAR+ T cells sorted from cultured blood T cells, collected for CD19 CAR T cell therapy. As for subset: CD8-negative CAR-positive T cells from the infusion product. V gene TRBV27 combines with J gene TRBJ1-6, with TRBD1 matching 9 bases. The CDR3 DNA, read in part, is TGTGCCAGCAGTCCAGGGACAGGGTTTGGCGATAATTCACCC. It encodes CASSPGTGFGDNSP. In full, the CDR3 is CASSPGTGFGDNSPLHF.